This is a list of T cell receptor beta chains from one sample in a study of shared clonotypes between healthy human individuals. Method: immunoSEQ multiplex PCR; TCRdb's copy keeps in-frame clones and lacks some. The sample contains roughly 1 million clones, about 75% of which appear only once. Sequencing was carried out using memory CD4+ T cells sorted from blood. The receptors originated from a man aged 18 to 29 in good health. The CDR3 runs from the conserved cysteine through the conserved F or W. D genes are given only for firm matches. Not all rows give a size; the values are once, few, many and, for expanded clones, a class.

>.|TRBJ1-5|.|TRBV5-1
TGCGCCAGCAGCTTGGCTGGACCAAATCAGCCCCAGCATTTT
CASSLAGPNQPQHF
>.|TRBJ2-3|TRBD2|TRBV5-6
TGTGCCAGCAGCTTGGTTCCCGGGGGGGCTAGAGATACGCAGTATTTT
CASSLVPGGARDTQYF
>.|TRBJ1-2|.|TRBV19
TGTGCCAGTGCCGTTGGCCCTACGGGCTACACCTTC
CASAVGPTGYTF
>few|TRBJ1-6|.|TRBV6-5
TGTGCCAGCGCGTCGGGGGCTGATTCACCCCTCCACTTT
CASASGADSPLHF
>few|TRBJ1-5|.|TRBV28
TGTGCCAGCAGGTCTCGACAGGATTACCAGCCCCAGCATTTT
CASRSRQDYQPQHF
>.|TRBJ2-5|.|TRBV6-5
TGTGCCAGCAGTTACTCGCGGCCCTCCGAGGAGACCCAGTACTTC
CASSYSRPSEETQYF
>many|TRBJ2-7|TRBD2|TRBV5-6
TGTGCCAGCACCCCAAGGTTCGGGGGGGATGACGAGCAGTACTTC
CASTPRFGGDDEQYF
>.|TRBJ2-5|.|TRBV6-1
TGTGCCAGCACCCCTAGAGGGGGGCGGGAGACCCAGTACTTC
CASTPRGGRETQYF
>many|TRBJ2-7|.|TRBV7-8
TGTGCCAGCAGCGTTAGTCCCAGGTTCAGCTCCTACGAGCAGTACTTC
CASSVSPRFSSYEQYF
>.|TRBJ1-5|.|TRBV6-1
TGTGCCAGCAGTGAAACCCCAGTTCAGCCCCAGCATTTT
CASSETPVQPQHF
>.|TRBJ2-5|TRBD1|TRBV6-4
TGTGCCAGCAGGGAGGACCGGGACAGAAAAGAGACCCAGTACTTC
CASREDRDRKETQYF